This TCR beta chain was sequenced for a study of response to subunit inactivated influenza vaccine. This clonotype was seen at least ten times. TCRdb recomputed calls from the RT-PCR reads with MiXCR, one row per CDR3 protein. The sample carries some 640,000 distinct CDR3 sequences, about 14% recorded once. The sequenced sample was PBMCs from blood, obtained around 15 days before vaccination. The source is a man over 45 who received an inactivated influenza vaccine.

As DNA, the CDR3 is TGTGCCAGCAAACAAGACAGGGTATGGGAGGTGACAGATACGCAGTATTTT. Amino acids: CASKQDRVWEVTDTQYF. V and J are TRBV7-9 and TRBJ2-3; D possibly corresponds to TRBD1 (7 bases). The CDR3 loop spans 17 amino acids. Germline values: CDR1 SEHNR, CDR2 FQNEAQ (reference sequence). The V end was cut by 7 bases, the J end by 3 bases, with 23 bases between.